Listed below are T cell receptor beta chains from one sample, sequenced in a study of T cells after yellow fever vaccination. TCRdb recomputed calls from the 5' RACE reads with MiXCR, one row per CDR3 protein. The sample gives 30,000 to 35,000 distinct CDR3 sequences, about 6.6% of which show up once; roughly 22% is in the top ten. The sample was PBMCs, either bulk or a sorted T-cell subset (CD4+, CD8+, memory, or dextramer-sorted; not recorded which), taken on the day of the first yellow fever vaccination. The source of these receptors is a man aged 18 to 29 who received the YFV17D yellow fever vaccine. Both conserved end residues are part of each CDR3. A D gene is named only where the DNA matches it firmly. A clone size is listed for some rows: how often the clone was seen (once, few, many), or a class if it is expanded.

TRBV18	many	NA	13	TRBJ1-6	CASSPLGNSPLHF	TGTGCCAGCTCACCATTGGGGAATTCACCCCTCCACTTT
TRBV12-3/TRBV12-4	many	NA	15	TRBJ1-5	CASSLRGGRNQPQHF	TGTGCCAGCAGTTTGCGAGGGGGAAGAAATCAGCCCCAGCATTTT
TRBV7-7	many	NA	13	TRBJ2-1	CASSRDLYGEQFF	TGTGCCAGCAGCCGGGACCTCTACGGGGAGCAGTTCTTC
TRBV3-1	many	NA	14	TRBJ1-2	CASSQDNTVWGYTF	TGTGCCAGCAGCCAAGATAACACGGTCTGGGGCTACACCTTC
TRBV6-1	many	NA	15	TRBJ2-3	CASSSPAGSPDTQYF	TGTGCCAGCAGCTCCCCCGCGGGTAGTCCAGATACGCAGTATTTT
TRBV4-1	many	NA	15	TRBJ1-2	CASSQDGSWFYGYTF	TGCGCCAGCAGCCAAGATGGATCGTGGTTCTATGGCTACACCTTC
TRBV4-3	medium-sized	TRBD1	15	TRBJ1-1	CASSQSETGTGRAFF	TGCGCCAGCAGCCAATCAGAGACAGGGACCGGGCGAGCTTTCTTT
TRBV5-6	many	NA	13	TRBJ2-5	CASSLLLEETQYF	TGTGCCAGCAGCTTGTTACTCGAAGAGACCCAGTACTTC
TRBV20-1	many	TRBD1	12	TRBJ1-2	CSARNRGYGYTF	TGCAGTGCTAGAAACAGGGGATATGGCTACACCTTC
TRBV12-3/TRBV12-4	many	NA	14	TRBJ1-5	CASSPLDRNQPQHF	TGTGCCAGCAGTCCCCTTGACAGGAATCAGCCCCAGCATTTT
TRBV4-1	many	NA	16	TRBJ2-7	CASSHEPQGGSYEQYF	TGCGCCAGCAGCCACGAGCCTCAGGGGGGATCCTACGAGCAGTACTTC
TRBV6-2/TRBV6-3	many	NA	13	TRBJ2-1	CASSYRENNEQFF	TGTGCCAGCAGTTACAGGGAAAACAATGAGCAGTTCTTC
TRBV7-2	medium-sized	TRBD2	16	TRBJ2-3	CASSLHRLAGQDTQYF	TGTGCCAGCAGCTTGCACCGACTAGCGGGGCAAGATACGCAGTATTTT
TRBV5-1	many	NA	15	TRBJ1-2	CASSSAGESNYGYTF	TGCGCCAGCAGCTCGGCCGGGGAATCTAACTATGGCTACACCTTC
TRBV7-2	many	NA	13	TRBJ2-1	CASREGGYNEQFF	TGTGCCAGCAGGGAGGGGGGTTACAATGAGCAGTTCTTC
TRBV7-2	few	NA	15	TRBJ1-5	CASSSRGYSNQPQHF	TGTGCCAGCAGCTCAAGGGGATATAGCAATCAGCCCCAGCATTTT
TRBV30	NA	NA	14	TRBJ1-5	CAWTEGAGNQPQHF	TGTGCCTGGACGGAGGGCGCGGGCAATCAGCCCCAGCATTTT
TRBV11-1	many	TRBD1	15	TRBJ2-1	CASSYFRTGESEQFF	TGTGCCAGCAGCTATTTTCGGACAGGGGAGAGTGAGCAGTTCTTC
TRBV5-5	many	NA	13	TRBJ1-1	CASSITGNTEAFF	TGTGCCAGCAGCATCACAGGGAACACTGAAGCTTTCTTT
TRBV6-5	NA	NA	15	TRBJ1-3	CASSYLPVSANTIYF	TGTGCCAGCAGTTACCTCCCGGTCTCGGCAAACACCATATATTTT
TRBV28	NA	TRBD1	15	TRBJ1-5	CASSWVQGHDQPQHF	TGTGCCAGCAGTTGGGTACAGGGGCACGATCAGCCCCAGCATTTT
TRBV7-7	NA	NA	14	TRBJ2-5	CASSPQQGQETQYF	TGTGCTAGCAGCCCGCAGCAGGGACAAGAGACCCAGTACTTC
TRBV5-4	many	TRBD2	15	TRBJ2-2	CASSPQRGTTGELFF	TGTGCCAGCAGCCCTCAGCGGGGCACCACCGGGGAGCTGTTTTTT
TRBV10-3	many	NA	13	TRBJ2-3	CAISVDSTDTQYF	TGTGCCATCAGTGTTGACAGCACAGATACGCAGTATTTT
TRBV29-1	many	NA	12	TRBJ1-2	CSVRMGVYGYTF	TGCAGCGTTAGGATGGGCGTATATGGCTACACCTTC
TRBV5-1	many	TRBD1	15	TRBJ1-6	CASSSGTGDNFYLHF	TGCGCCAGCAGCTCCGGGACAGGAGATAATTTTTATCTCCACTTT
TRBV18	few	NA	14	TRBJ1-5	CASSPGQAIQPQHF	TGTGCCAGCTCACCGGGGCAGGCTATTCAGCCCCAGCATTTT
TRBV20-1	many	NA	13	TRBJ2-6	CSADSGRANVLTF	TGCAGTGCGGACAGTGGAAGGGCCAACGTCCTGACTTTC